This is a list of T cell receptor beta chains from one sample in a study of blood T cell repertoires in COVID-19. Assay used: immunoSEQ multiplex PCR; TCRdb lists only in-frame clones, some missing. The sample yields more than 200,000 clones, over 85% seen once. The specimen sequenced was PBMCs or T cells enriched from blood (not recorded which). These TCRs come from a woman aged 25 to 39 with acute COVID-19. Both conserved end residues are part of each CDR3. Fields, in order: D gene, V gene, CDR3 protein. D genes are given only for firm matches.

D gene: -
V gene: TRBV7-2
CDR3 protein: CASSIQGAGYTF

D gene: -
V gene: TRBV30
CDR3 protein: CAWSVLGRISRNQPQHF

D gene: TRBD2
V gene: TRBV27
CDR3 protein: CASSLTSGGVYEQYF

D gene: -
V gene: TRBV5-1
CDR3 protein: CASRGQGMNTEAFF

D gene: -
V gene: TRBV5-4
CDR3 protein: CASNGDSAWSDVDEQFF

D gene: TRBD1
V gene: TRBV6-5
CDR3 protein: CASAPDRGHGYTF

D gene: TRBD1
V gene: TRBV29-1
CDR3 protein: CSVVMTGGYGYTF

D gene: TRBD1
V gene: TRBV19
CDR3 protein: CASSIGQGSTEAFF

D gene: -
V gene: TRBV27
CDR3 protein: CASSLWQGLLNTEAFF

D gene: -
V gene: TRBV4-3
CDR3 protein: CASSQERGSGQPQHF

D gene: TRBD1
V gene: TRBV30
CDR3 protein: CAWSVPGGAPLSETQYF

D gene: -
V gene: TRBV24-1
CDR3 protein: CATSDLTGVPAFTDTQYF

D gene: -
V gene: TRBV5-6
CDR3 protein: CASSFDRSNEKLFF

D gene: -
V gene: TRBV5-1
CDR3 protein: CASSLIGGVKAEQYF

D gene: -
V gene: TRBV10-3
CDR3 protein: CAISEADKAFMNTEAFF

D gene: TRBD1
V gene: TRBV5-1
CDR3 protein: CASSTDRGVDYGYTF

D gene: TRBD2
V gene: TRBV4-1
CDR3 protein: CATTRLAGGYNEQFF

D gene: -
V gene: TRBV24-1
CDR3 protein: CATGGQKKNTGELFF

D gene: -
V gene: TRBV10-2
CDR3 protein: CASSDGPDYQPQHF

D gene: -
V gene: TRBV28
CDR3 protein: CASSSPRGPDNEKLFF

D gene: -
V gene: TRBV3-1/TRBV3-2
CDR3 protein: CASSQDVVPGNTIYF

D gene: TRBD1
V gene: TRBV9
CDR3 protein: CASSVGLQGVNSPLHF

D gene: -
V gene: TRBV27
CDR3 protein: CASSLSRGTDTQYF

D gene: -
V gene: TRBV6-1
CDR3 protein: CASSERDFSRPGSPTEAFF

D gene: -
V gene: TRBV3-1/TRBV3-2
CDR3 protein: CASSQGSALVETQYF

D gene: -
V gene: TRBV11-3
CDR3 protein: CASSFNLGDTQYF

D gene: -
V gene: TRBV9
CDR3 protein: CASKENSGNTIYF

D gene: -
V gene: TRBV10-3
CDR3 protein: CAISESRQTSNQPQHF

D gene: TRBD1
V gene: TRBV5-1
CDR3 protein: CASSPGQAWEQYF

D gene: -
V gene: TRBV21-1
CDR3 protein: CASSNGSSPRGNTEAFF

D gene: TRBD2
V gene: TRBV6-5
CDR3 protein: CASSYDSGGAWETQYF

D gene: -
V gene: TRBV6-1
CDR3 protein: CASSEARGAIPQHF

D gene: -
V gene: TRBV10-1
CDR3 protein: CASSESGVSRTEAFF

D gene: TRBD1
V gene: TRBV7-9
CDR3 protein: CASSDFSTGMSEKLFF

D gene: TRBD1
V gene: TRBV4-1
CDR3 protein: CASSHPRGWDTDTQYF

D gene: -
V gene: TRBV24-1
CDR3 protein: CATSAGANTGELFF

D gene: -
V gene: TRBV5-6
CDR3 protein: CASSLRDWYSYGYTF

D gene: -
V gene: TRBV10-1
CDR3 protein: CASSGLPHNEQFF

D gene: TRBD1
V gene: TRBV28
CDR3 protein: CASQTGGYEKLFF